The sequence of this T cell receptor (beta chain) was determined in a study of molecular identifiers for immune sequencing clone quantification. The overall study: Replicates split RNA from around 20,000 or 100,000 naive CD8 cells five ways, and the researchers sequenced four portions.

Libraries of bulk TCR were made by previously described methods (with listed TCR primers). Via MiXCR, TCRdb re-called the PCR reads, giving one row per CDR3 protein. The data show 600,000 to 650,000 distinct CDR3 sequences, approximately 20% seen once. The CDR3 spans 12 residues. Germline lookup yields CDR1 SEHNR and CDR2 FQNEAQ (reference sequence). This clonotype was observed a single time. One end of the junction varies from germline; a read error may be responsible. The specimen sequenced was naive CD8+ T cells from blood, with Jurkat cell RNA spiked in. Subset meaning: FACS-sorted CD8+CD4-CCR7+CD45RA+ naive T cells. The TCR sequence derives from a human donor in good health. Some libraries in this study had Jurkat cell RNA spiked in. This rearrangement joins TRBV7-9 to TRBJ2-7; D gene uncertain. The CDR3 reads CASSLAVYGQYF. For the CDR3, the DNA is TGTGCCAGCAGCTTAGCGGTCTACGGGCAGTACTTC.